Sequencing of this TCR beta chain was carried out in a study of blood T cell repertoires in COVID-19. The CDR3 sequence is 16 residues long. Germline lookup yields CDR1 SGHTA and CDR2 FQGNSA. V shed 1 base and J 4 bases; nucleotides not matched to a gene: 5. Clones were sequenced by immunoSEQ multiplex PCR, and TCRdb holds only the in-frame ones, with some missing. The table records about 300,000 clones, 84% of them present only once. The gene calls are TRBV7-2 and TRBJ2-1, with TRBD1 identical over 9 bases. The source of this sequence is a human donor with COVID-19, enrolled during active disease. The donor label of this sample is uncertain. Sequences were obtained from peripheral blood. The CDR3 loop is CASSLEQGATYNEQFF. The CDR3 nucleotides are TGTGCCAGCAGCTTAGAACAGGGGGCAACTTACAATGAGCAGTTCTTC. Based on the CDR3 plus reference TRBV7-2 and TRBJ2-1, the full variable domain is GAGVSQSPSNKVTEKGKDVELRCDPISGHTALYWYRQSLGQGLEFLIYFQGNSAPDKSGLPSDRFSAERTGGSVSTLTIQRTQQEDSAVYLCASSLEQGATYNEQFFGPGTRLTVL.